This TCR beta chain was sequenced in a study of OX40 agonist ivuxolimab in advanced cancers. Assay: immunoSEQ multiplex PCR; the TCRdb copy retains only in-frame clones and omits some. The sample lists around 30,000 clones; around 90% were seen once. The CDR3 is 15 amino acids. CDR1 SGHDN and CDR2 FVKESK come from the germline V gene. V was pared by 1 base and J by 4 bases, with 2 bases of the junction left unmatched. The receptor was isolated from an adult with an advanced solid tumor such as melanoma, head and neck, liver or kidney cancer. This chain links TRBV14 with TRBJ2-1, with 9 bases identical to TRBD2. This specimen was CD4+ or CD8+ T cells sorted from blood, taken in a trial of the OX40 agonist ivuxolimab. In nucleotides, the CDR3 is TGTGCCAGCAGCCAAGGGACTAGCGATTACAATGAGCAGTTCTTC. This codes for CASSQGTSDYNEQFF.